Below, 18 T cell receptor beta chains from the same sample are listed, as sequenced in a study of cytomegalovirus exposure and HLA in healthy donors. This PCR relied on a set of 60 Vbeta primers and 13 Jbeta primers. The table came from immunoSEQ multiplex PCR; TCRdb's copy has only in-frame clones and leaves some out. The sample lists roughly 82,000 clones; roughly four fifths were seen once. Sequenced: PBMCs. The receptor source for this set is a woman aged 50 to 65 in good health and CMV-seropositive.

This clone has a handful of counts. CDR3 bases: TGCGCCAGCAGCTTAGGGGGAAGAAACCATGAGCAGTTCTTC. Its translation: CASSLGGRNHEQFF. The gene calls are TRBV5-1 and TRBJ2-1; the D gene is possibly TRBD1 (6 bases). V dropped 2 bases and J dropped 8 bases, with 14 bases sitting between them. Germline CDR1 reads SGHRS; CDR2 reads YFSETQ. This CDR3 comprises 14 residues.

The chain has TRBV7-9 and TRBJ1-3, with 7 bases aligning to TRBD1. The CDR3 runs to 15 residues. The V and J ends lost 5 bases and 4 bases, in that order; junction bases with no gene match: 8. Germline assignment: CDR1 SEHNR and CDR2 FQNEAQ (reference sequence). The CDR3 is CASSTTGDLGNTIYF. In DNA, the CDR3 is TGTGCCAGCAGCACCACAGGGGACCTCGGAAACACCATATATTTT.

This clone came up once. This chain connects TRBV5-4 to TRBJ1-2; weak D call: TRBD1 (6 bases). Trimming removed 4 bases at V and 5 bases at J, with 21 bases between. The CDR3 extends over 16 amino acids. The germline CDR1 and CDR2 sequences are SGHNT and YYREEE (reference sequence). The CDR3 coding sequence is TGTGCCAGCAGCGCGCCCGATTCACAGGGTACATATGGCTACACCTTC. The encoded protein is CASSAPDSQGTYGYTF.

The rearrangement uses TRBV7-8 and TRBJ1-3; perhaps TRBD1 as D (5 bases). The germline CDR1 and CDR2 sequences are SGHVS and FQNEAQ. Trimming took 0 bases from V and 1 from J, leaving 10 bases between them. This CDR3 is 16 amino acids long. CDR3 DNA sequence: TGTGCCAGCAGCTTAGCTAACAGGAAGTCTGGAAACACCATATATTTT. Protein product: CASSLANRKSGNTIYF.

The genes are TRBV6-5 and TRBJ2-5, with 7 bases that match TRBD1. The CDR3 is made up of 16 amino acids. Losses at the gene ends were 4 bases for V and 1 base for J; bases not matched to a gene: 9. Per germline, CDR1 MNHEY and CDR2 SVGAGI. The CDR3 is CASSWDRPPGQETQYF. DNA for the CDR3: TGTGCCAGCAGTTGGGACAGACCGCCGGGCCAAGAGACCCAGTACTTC.

The CDR3, as DNA: TGCAGCGTAACACAACAGGGGGATGGGGCCAACGTCCTGACTTTC. Encoded protein: CSVTQQGDGANVLTF. The V call is TRBV29-1, the J call TRBJ2-6, with 8 bases matching TRBD1. Trimming cost V 6 bases and J 3 bases; bases outside gene matches: 7. Germline CDR1 SQVTM, CDR2 ANQGSEA. This CDR3 contains 15 residues.

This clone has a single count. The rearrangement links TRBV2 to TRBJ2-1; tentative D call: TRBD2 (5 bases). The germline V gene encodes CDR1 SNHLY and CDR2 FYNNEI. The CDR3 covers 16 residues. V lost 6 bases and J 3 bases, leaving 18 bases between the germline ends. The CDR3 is CASRSYRSGYYNEQFF. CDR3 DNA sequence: TGTGCCAGCAGGAGTTATAGGTCGGGGTACTACAATGAGCAGTTCTTC.

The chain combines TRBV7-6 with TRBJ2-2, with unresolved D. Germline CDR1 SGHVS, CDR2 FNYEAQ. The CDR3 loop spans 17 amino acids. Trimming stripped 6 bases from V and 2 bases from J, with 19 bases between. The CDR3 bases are TGTGCCAGCAGTCCTAATCCTGGAGCGATCAACACCGGGGAGCTGTTTTTT. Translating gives CASSPNPGAINTGELFF.

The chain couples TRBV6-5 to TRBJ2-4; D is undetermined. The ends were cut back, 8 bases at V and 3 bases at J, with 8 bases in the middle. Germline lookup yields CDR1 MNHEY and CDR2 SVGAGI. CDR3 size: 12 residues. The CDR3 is CASQNNKNIQYF. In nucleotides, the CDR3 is TGTGCCAGCCAGAACAACAAAAACATTCAGTACTTC.

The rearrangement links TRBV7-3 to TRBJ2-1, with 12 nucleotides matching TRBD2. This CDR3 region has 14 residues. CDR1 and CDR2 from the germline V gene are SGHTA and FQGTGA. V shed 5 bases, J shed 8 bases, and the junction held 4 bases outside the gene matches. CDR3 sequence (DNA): TGTGCCAGCAGCCCGACTAGCGGGAGTTATGAGCAGTTCTTC. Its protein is CASSPTSGSYEQFF.

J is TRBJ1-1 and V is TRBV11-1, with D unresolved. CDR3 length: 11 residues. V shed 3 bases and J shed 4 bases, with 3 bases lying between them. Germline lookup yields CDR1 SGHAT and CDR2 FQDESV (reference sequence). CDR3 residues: CASSFGTEAFF. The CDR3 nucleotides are TGTGCCAGCAGCTTCGGCACTGAAGCTTTCTTT.

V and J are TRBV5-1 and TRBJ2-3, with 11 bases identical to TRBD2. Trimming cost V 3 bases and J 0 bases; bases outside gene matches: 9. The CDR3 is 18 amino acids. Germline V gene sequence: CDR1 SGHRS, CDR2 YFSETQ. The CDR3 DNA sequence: TGCGCCAGCAGCTCGATGGGGACTAGCGGTCCTAGCACAGATACGCAGTATTTT. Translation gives CASSSMGTSGPSTDTQYF.

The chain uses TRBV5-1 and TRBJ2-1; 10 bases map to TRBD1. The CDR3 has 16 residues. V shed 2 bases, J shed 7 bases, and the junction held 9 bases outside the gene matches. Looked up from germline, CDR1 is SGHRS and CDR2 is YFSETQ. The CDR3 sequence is CASSLRPGQGINEQFF. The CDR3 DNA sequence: TGCGCCAGCAGCTTAAGACCGGGACAGGGGATAAATGAGCAGTTCTTC.

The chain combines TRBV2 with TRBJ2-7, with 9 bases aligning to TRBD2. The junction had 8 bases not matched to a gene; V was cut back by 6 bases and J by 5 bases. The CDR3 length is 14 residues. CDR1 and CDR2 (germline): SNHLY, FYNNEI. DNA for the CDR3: TGTGCCAGCAGCGCCGGGACTAGCCGCCACGAGCAGTACTTC. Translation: CASSAGTSRHEQYF.

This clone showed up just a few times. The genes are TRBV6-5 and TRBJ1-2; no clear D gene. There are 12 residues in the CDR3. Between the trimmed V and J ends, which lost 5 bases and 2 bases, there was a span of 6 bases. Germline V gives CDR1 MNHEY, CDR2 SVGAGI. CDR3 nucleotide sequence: TGTGCCAGCAGTGAACAGAACTATGGCTACACCTTC. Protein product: CASSEQNYGYTF.

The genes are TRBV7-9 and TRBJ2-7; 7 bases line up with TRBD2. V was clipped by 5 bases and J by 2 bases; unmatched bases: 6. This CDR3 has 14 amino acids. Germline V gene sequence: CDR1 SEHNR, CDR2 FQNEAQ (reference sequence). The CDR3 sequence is CASSHGRGPYEQYF. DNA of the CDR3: TGTGCCAGCAGCCATGGGAGGGGTCCCTACGAGCAGTACTTC.

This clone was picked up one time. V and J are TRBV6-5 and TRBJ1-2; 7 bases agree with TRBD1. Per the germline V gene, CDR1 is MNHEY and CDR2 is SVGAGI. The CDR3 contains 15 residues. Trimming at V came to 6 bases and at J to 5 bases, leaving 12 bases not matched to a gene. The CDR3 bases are TGTGCCAGCAGCCCCGGGACAGCACGCTCTTATGGCTACACCTTC. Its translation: CASSPGTARSYGYTF.

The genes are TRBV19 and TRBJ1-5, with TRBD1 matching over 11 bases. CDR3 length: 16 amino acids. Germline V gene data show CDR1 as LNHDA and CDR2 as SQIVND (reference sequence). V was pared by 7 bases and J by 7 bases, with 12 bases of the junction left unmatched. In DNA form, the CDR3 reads TGTGCCAGTACCCCTCTAGCCGGGACAGGGGGGCAGCCCCAGCATTTT. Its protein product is CASTPLAGTGGQPQHF.